The present T cell receptor (beta chain) was sequenced within a study of CD8 T cells in Susac syndrome. Reverse transcription of roughly 0.45 to 1 ug RNA was carried out with random hexamers. Amplification of TCR beta CDR3 spanned 54 Vbeta and 13 Jbeta via immunoSEQ multiplex PCR. TCRdb reprocessed the immunoSEQ multiplex PCR reads via MiXCR and lists one record per CDR3 protein. The data hold approximately 150,000 distinct CDR3 sequences, with less than 95% observed a single time. Germline lookup yields CDR1 SGHDT and CDR2 YYEEEE. V was trimmed by 1 base and J by 6 bases, leaving 14 bases between them. This CDR3 comprises 14 residues. The study sequenced TCR beta in blood CD8+ and CD4+ T cells.

The rearrangement links TRBV5-6 to TRBJ2-7; D remains ambiguous. The source is a human donor in good health. The sequencing input was CD4+ T cells from PBMCs. The CDR3: CASSLRPTPGEQYF. CDR3 DNA: TGTGCCAGCAGCTTGCGGCCTACTCCTGGCGAGCAGTACTTC. Together with reference TRBV5-6 and TRBJ2-7, the CDR3 gives the full variable domain: DAGVTQSPTHLIKTRGQQVTLRCSPKSGHDTVSWYQQALGQGPQFIFQYYEEEERQRGNFPDRFSGHQFPNYSSELNVNALLLGDSALYLCASSLRPTPGEQYFGPGTRLTVT.